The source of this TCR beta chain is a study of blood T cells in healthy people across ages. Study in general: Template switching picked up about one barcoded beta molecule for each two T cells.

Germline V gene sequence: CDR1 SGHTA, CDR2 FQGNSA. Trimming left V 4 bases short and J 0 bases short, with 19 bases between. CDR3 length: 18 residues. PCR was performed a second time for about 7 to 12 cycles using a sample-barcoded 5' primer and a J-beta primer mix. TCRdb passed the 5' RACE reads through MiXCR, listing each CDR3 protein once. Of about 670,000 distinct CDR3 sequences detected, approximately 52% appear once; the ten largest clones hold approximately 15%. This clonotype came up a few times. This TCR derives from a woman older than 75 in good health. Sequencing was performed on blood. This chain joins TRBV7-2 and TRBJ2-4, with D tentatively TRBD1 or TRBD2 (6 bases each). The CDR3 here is CASSSTWGARLAKNIQYF. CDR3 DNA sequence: TGTGCCAGCAGCTCCACATGGGGGGCTAGGTTAGCCAAAAACATTCAGTACTTC.